The 14 T cell receptor beta chains listed next were all sequenced from one sample in a study of blood T cell repertoires in COVID-19. The protocol was immunoSEQ multiplex PCR, while the TCRdb copy is restricted to in-frame clones and leaves out a portion. Here the sample spans roughly 330,000 clones, about 87% being singletons. Sequenced sample: PBMCs or T cells enriched from blood (not recorded which). The receptors here all came from a woman younger than 45 who had recovered from COVID-19.

This rearrangement joins TRBV4-3 to TRBJ1-5; D gene uncertain. Germline CDR1 and CDR2: LGHNA and YSLEER. Trimming shortened V by 2 bases and J by 5 bases, and 10 bases separated the two germline ends. This CDR3 has 14 amino acids. CDR3 region: CASSQFIEDQPQHF. The CDR3 coding sequence is TGCGCCAGCAGCCAATTCATAGAGGATCAGCCCCAGCATTTT.

In DNA form, the CDR3 reads TGTGCCAGCAGCCAAGAGGCTAGCGGGGGGAGTACGCAGTATTTT. Encoded protein: CASSQEASGGSTQYF. The V call is TRBV3-1 (or the pseudogene TRBV3-2), the J call TRBJ2-3; 11 bases align to TRBD2. The CDR3 sequence is 15 residues long. Germline CDR1 is LGHDT and CDR2 is YNNKEL (reference sequence). V gave up 0 bases and J gave up 8 bases; unmatched junction bases: 4.

The chain uses TRBV9 and TRBJ2-7, with 10 bases fitting TRBD2. The CDR3 is 15 amino acids. Germline V gene lookup returns CDR1 SGDLS and CDR2 YYNGEE. Trimming removed 0 bases from V and 3 bases from J; junction bases left unmatched: 3. The CDR3 loop reads CASSVGRTSGYEQYF. The CDR3 nucleotides read TGTGCCAGCAGCGTAGGGAGGACTAGCGGCTACGAGCAGTACTTC.

The rearrangement uses TRBV10-3 and TRBJ1-5; no clear D. V lost 2 bases to trimming and J lost 2 bases, with 10 bases between them. From germline, CDR1 is ENHRY and CDR2 SYGVKD. The CDR3 extends over 15 amino acids. The CDR3 spells CAISENREGNQPQHF. The DNA of the CDR3 is TGTGCCATCAGTGAGAACCGGGAGGGCAATCAGCCCCAGCATTTT.

In its sample, this clone was seen once. V is TRBV19 and J is TRBJ2-7; the match to TRBD1 covers 10 bases. CDR1 and CDR2 from the germline V gene are LNHDA and SQIVND (reference sequence). The junction had 8 bases not matched to a gene; V was cut back by 6 bases and J by 3 bases. This CDR3 contains 15 residues. CDR3 sequence (DNA): TGTGCCAGTAGCGGAACCGGGACAGGGGTCTACGAGCAGTACTTC. It encodes CASSGTGTGVYEQYF.

CDR3: CATSDAGRGGELFF. CDR3 nucleotides: TGTGCCACCAGTGACGCAGGGAGGGGCGGGGAGCTGTTTTTT. J is TRBJ2-2 and V is TRBV24-1, with TRBD2 identical over 7 bases. With 4 bases clipped from V and 7 bases from J, the junction kept 5 bases outside the gene matches. CDR3 size: 14 residues. CDR1 is KGHDR, CDR2 SFDVKD, per germline.

This clone was counted between two and nine times. This chain uses TRBV19 with TRBJ2-7; 9 bases are a match to TRBD1. The CDR3 sequence is 15 residues long. V lost 1 base, J lost 2 bases, and 3 bases stayed unmatched. CDR1 is LNHDA, CDR2 SQIVND, per germline (reference sequence). The CDR3 DNA sequence: TGTGCCAGTAGTATAGCCCGACAGGGGGCCTACGAGCAGTACTTC. Its protein product is CASSIARQGAYEQYF.

The chain couples TRBV15 to TRBJ1-5; D ambiguous. The CDR3 spans 12 residues. Germline V lookup: CDR1 LNHNV, CDR2 YYDKDF (reference sequence). Trimming removed 4 bases from V and 6 bases from J, with 7 bases in between. The CDR3 DNA sequence: TGTGCCACCAGCATATCCGGTCAGCCCCAGCATTTT. It encodes CATSISGQPQHF.

The chain is built from TRBV7-6 and TRBJ2-7, with 7 nucleotides matching TRBD1. The CDR3 length is 16 residues. Germline lookup yields CDR1 SGHVS and CDR2 FNYEAQ. V lost 0 bases and J lost 3; bases outside the gene matches: 8. CDR3 in DNA: TGTGCCAGCAGCTTAGCCCAGGGGGTATCACGCTACGAGCAGTACTTC. This codes for CASSLAQGVSRYEQYF. Full variable domain (remainder filled in from reference TRBV7-6 and TRBJ2-7): GAGVSQSPRYKVTKRGQDVALRCDPISGHVSLYWYRQALGQGPEFLTYFNYEAQQDKSGLPNDRFSAERPEGSISTLTIQRTEQRDSAMYRCASSLAQGVSRYEQYFGPGTRLTVT.

About this clone: The same CDR3 can be traced to other DNA sequences in this sample. This sequence joins TRBV6-5 and TRBJ2-7; 9 bases agree with TRBD1. The CDR3 length is 14 residues. The J segment lost 4 bases and the V segment lost 6 bases, leaving 7 bases of the junction unmatched. The germline gives CDR1 MNHEY, CDR2 SVGAGI. The CDR3 here is CASSRDRVSYEQYF. The CDR3 nucleotides are TGTGCCAGCAGCCGGGACAGGGTGTCGTACGAGCAGTACTTC.

The V and J genes are TRBV18 and TRBJ1-2, with a weak D call TRBD1 (5 bases). This CDR3 is 14 amino acids long. Looked up from germline, CDR1 is KGHSH and CDR2 is LQKENI. The V end lost 4 bases, the J end lost 4 bases, and 13 bases lay between the germline ends. CDR3 nucleotide sequence: TGTGCCAGCTCACAGACGACAGAGTCCTATGGCTACACCTTC. Residues: CASSQTTESYGYTF.

This clone appeared once. The V call is TRBV14, the J call TRBJ1-6, with D tentatively TRBD1 (5 bases). This CDR3 region has 14 residues. Per germline, CDR1 SGHDN and CDR2 FVKESK. Trimming removed 1 base from V and 7 bases from J, with 8 bases in between. The CDR3 nucleotides read TGTGCCAGCAGCCAAGGCAGGGTGAATTCACCCCTCCACTTT. This codes for CASSQGRVNSPLHF.

The chain is built from TRBV19 and TRBJ1-2, with D perhaps matching TRBD1 (5 bases). CDR1 and CDR2 from the germline V gene are LNHDA and SQIVND (reference sequence). This CDR3 is built from 12 residues. V lost 8 bases to trimming and J lost 4 bases, with 11 bases between them. The CDR3 bases are TGTGCCAGTTATTCGGGGGTCTATGGCTACACCTTC. It encodes CASYSGVYGYTF.

This chain uses TRBV4-2 with TRBJ1-4; D might be TRBD1 (6 bases). This CDR3 has 17 residues. The ends were cut back, 1 base at V and 3 bases at J, with 15 bases in the middle. Germline assignment: CDR1 LGHNA and CDR2 YNFKEQ. The CDR3 DNA reads as TGTGCCAGCAGCCAAGGTGTTTCAGGGGAAGCTAATGAAAAACTGTTTTTT. It is translated as CASSQGVSGEANEKLFF.